A single sample is the source of the 15 T cell receptor beta chains below, sequenced in a study of cytomegalovirus exposure and HLA in healthy donors. A multiplex PCR was run with 60 Vbeta primers and 13 Jbeta primers. Clones were read by immunoSEQ multiplex PCR, and TCRdb kept only the in-frame ones, dropping some. This table has tens of thousands of clones, around 78% appearing once. Sequenced: PBMCs. Receptors originate from a man aged 50 or older in good health and CMV-seronegative.

This sequence joins TRBV28 and TRBJ1-5; D is possibly TRBD1 (5 bases). Germline CDR1 is MDHEN and CDR2 is SYDVKM. V was clipped by 6 bases and J by 6 bases, with 18 bases between them. The CDR3 contains 15 residues. CDR3: CASRRPGDRGQPQHF. As DNA, the CDR3 is TGTGCCAGCAGACGACCGGGGGACCGGGGTCAGCCCCAGCATTTT.

The J gene is TRBJ1-1, the V gene TRBV11-3; D uncertain. V lost 6 bases and J 7 bases, leaving 15 bases between the germline ends. This CDR3 is built from 13 residues. Germline lookup yields CDR1 SGHNT and CDR2 YENEEA. This CDR3 is CASSREHGDEAFF. Here the CDR3 DNA reads TGTGCCAGCAGTCGCGAGCACGGGGATGAAGCTTTCTTT.

The chain employs TRBV5-1 and TRBJ1-4; TRBD1 matches 7 bases. Germline assignment: CDR1 SGHRS and CDR2 YFSETQ. The ends lost 1 base at V and 7 bases at J; junction bases unmatched: 10. This CDR3 region has 16 residues. The CDR3 DNA reads as TGCGCCAGCAGCTTGACATTGACAGGGTCAGGTGAAAAACTGTTTTTT. Translating gives CASSLTLTGSGEKLFF.

V is TRBV28 and J is TRBJ2-1; D perhaps matches TRBD1 (5 bases). The CDR3 loop spans 14 amino acids. Germline CDR1 reads MDHEN; CDR2 reads SYDVKM. The V gene lost 3 bases and the J gene lost 3 bases, with 9 bases spanning the gap. CDR3 in DNA: TGTGCCAGCAGTTTTCAAGGGGACTACAATGAGCAGTTCTTC. Its translation is CASSFQGDYNEQFF. Looking up the rest from reference TRBV28 and TRBJ2-1 gives the full variable domain: DVKVTQSSRYLVKRTGEKVFLECVQDMDHENMFWYRQDPGLGLRLIYFSYDVKMKEKGDIPEGYSVSREKKERFSLILESASTNQTSMYLCASSFQGDYNEQFFGPGTRLTVL.

This clone appeared a single time. V gene TRBV6-1 combines with J gene TRBJ1-3, with a weak D call TRBD1 (6 bases). Deletions cut 6 bases from V and 4 bases from J, with 16 bases between. Per the germline V gene, CDR1 is MNHNS and CDR2 is SASEGT. This CDR3 spans 15 amino acids. The CDR3 DNA follows: TGTGCCAGCAGGGTCTTACAGGGACGGGGAAACACCATATATTTT. Amino acid sequence: CASRVLQGRGNTIYF.

The rearrangement joins TRBV27 to TRBJ2-7; 9 bases map to TRBD2. CDR3 size: 15 residues. From germline, CDR1 is MNHEY and CDR2 SMNVEV (reference sequence). The J segment lost 3 bases and the V segment lost 4 bases, leaving 7 bases of the junction unmatched. CDR3 region: CASSSQTSGDYEQYF. CDR3 bases: TGTGCCAGCAGTTCCCAGACTAGCGGTGACTACGAGCAGTACTTC.

This clone was detected once. This chain uses TRBV28 with TRBJ1-2; D uncertain. CDR3 length: 14 residues. Germline V lookup: CDR1 MDHEN, CDR2 SYDVKM. The ends were cut back, 5 bases at V and 4 bases at J, with 14 bases in the middle. CDR3 in DNA: TGTGCCAGCAGTCCATGGCAGGCCTTCTATGGCTACACCTTC. It codes for CASSPWQAFYGYTF.

The rearrangement uses TRBV4-1 and TRBJ2-7; TRBD2 matches at 7 bases. This CDR3 has 17 residues. From germline, CDR1 is MGHRA and CDR2 YSYEKL. The V segment lost 0 bases and the J segment 2 bases; nucleotides outside the gene matches: 10. The DNA for the CDR3 is TGCGCCAGCAGCCAAGACCCCGGGAGGTACCAGACCTACGAGCAGTACTTC. Translation gives CASSQDPGRYQTYEQYF.

V is TRBV25-1 and J is TRBJ2-7, with no clear D. The CDR3 spans 11 residues. Germline CDR1 reads MGHDK; CDR2 reads SYGVNS. The ends were cut back, 6 bases at V and 5 bases at J, with 8 bases in the middle. DNA of the CDR3: TGTGCCAGCAGCGGGTTCAACGAGCAGTACTTC. It specifies CASSGFNEQYF.

The rearrangement uses TRBV30 and TRBJ2-7; D might be TRBD2 (5 bases). The V gene's germline CDR1 is GTSNPN and CDR2 SVGIG (reference sequence). The CDR3 consists of 12 residues. V shed 5 bases and J shed 7 bases, with 15 bases lying between them. CDR3 sequence: CAWSRVSREQYF. In nucleotides, the CDR3 is TGTGCCTGGTCGAGGGTTTCGCGGGAGCAGTACTTC.

The chain is built from TRBV5-1 and TRBJ1-6; 7 bases are a match to TRBD1. The ends lost 0 bases at V and 11 bases at J; junction bases unmatched: 8. This CDR3 is 15 amino acids long. Germline loops: CDR1 SGHRS, CDR2 YFSETQ. The DNA of the CDR3 is TGCGCCAGCAGCTTGGCTCAGGGGGTTTTGACACCCCTCCACTTT. The encoded protein is CASSLAQGVLTPLHF.

The gene calls are TRBV5-4 and TRBJ2-7, with a possible D match to TRBD1 (6 bases). This CDR3 contains 14 residues. V lost 4 bases, J lost 0 bases, and 11 bases lay in between. Germline V gives CDR1 SGHNT, CDR2 YYREEE (reference sequence). In DNA form, the CDR3 reads TGTGCCAGCAGCCCGCAGGGGCGCTCCTACGAGCAGTACTTC. Translating gives CASSPQGRSYEQYF.

The chain employs TRBV5-1 and TRBJ1-1; D gene uncertain. V was clipped by 1 base and J by 1 base, with 11 bases between them. This CDR3 is 15 amino acids long. CDR1 and CDR2 from the germline V gene are SGHRS and YFSETQ. The CDR3, as DNA: TGCGCCAGCAGCTTGTTTGTTCGGGGGAACACTGAAGCTTTCTTT. Protein: CASSLFVRGNTEAFF.

This clone was seen a few times. V gene TRBV19 combines with J gene TRBJ1-5; 9 bases line up with TRBD1. Trimming removed 7 bases from V and 3 bases from J; junction bases left unmatched: 10. Germline V lookup: CDR1 LNHDA, CDR2 SQIVND (reference sequence). The CDR3 totals 16 residues. CDR3 in amino acids: CASNYWTGDINQPQHF. In nucleotides, the CDR3 is TGTGCCAGTAACTACTGGACAGGGGATATCAATCAGCCCCAGCATTTT.

The chain joins TRBV5-1 to TRBJ2-7; TRBD2 aligns across 7 bases. The CDR3 is made up of 14 amino acids. Germline V gives CDR1 SGHRS, CDR2 YFSETQ. Unmatched junction bases numbered 7, after V lost 4 bases and J lost 3 bases. The CDR3 DNA reads TGCGCCAGCAGCGTTGGTGGGGGGGGCTACGAGCAGTACTTC. Encoded protein: CASSVGGGGYEQYF.